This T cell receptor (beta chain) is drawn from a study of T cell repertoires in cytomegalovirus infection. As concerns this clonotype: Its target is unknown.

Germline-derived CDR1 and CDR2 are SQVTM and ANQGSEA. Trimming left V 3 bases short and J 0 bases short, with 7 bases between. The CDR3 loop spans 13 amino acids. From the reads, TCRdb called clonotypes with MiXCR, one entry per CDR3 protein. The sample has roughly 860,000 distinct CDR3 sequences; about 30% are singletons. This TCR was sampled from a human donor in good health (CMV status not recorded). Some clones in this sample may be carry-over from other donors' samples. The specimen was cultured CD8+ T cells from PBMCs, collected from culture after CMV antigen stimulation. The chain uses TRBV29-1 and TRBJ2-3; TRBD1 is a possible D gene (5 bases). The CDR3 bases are TGCAGCGTTGATGCAGGGAGCACAGATACGCAGTATTTT. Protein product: CSVDAGSTDTQYF.